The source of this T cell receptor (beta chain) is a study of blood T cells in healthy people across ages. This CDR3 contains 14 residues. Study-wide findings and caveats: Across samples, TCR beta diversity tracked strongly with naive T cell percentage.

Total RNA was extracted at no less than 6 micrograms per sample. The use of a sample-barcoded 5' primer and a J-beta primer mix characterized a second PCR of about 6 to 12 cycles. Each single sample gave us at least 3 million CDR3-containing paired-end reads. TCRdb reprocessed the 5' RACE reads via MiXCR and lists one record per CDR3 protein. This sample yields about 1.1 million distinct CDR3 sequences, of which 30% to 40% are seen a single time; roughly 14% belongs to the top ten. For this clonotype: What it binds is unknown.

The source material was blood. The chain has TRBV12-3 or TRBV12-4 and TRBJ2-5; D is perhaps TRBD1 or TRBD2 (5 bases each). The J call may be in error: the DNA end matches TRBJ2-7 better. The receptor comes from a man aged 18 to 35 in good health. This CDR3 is CASSFGGTGFEQYF. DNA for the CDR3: TGTGCCAGCAGTTTCGGTGGGACCGGCTTCGAGCAGTACTTC.